The sample holds a few counts of the clone carrying this T cell receptor beta chain. The antigen remains undetermined. Sequenced by immunoSEQ multiplex PCR; TCRdb stores in-frame clones only, minus some. The sample consists of 50,000 to 65,000 clones, roughly two thirds of them appearing once. The data are from a study of a mutant IDH1 vaccine in newly diagnosed glioma. Overall study: Beforehand, treatment had been radiotherapy, temozolomide, or both; the majority received both. Study-wide findings and caveats: Among all patients, vaccine-induced immune responses occurred in around 94%.

Germline loops: CDR1 SGHAT, CDR2 FQNNGV. The CDR3 contains 13 residues. V was clipped by 4 bases and J by 7 bases, with 13 bases between them. Time point given: week 47, end of study. Every single dose of the vaccine, 300 ug of mutant IDH1 20-mer peptide, came with topical imiquimod. The V call is TRBV11-2, the J call TRBJ1-2; D is ambiguous. This sequence originates from a man aged 35-49 years with glioma. Some clones in this sample may be carry-over from other donors' samples. The sample consisted of peripheral blood mononuclear cells (PBMCs), taken from a glioma patient whose treatment included an IDH1 peptide vaccine. The CDR3 nucleotides are TGTGCCAGCAGCTACGAAGGGCCTCTTGGCTACACCTTC. This encodes CASSYEGPLGYTF.